This passage covers 30 T cell receptor beta chains from one sample sequenced in a study of CD8 T cells in Susac syndrome. Reverse transcription used about 0.45 to 1 ug RNA and random hexamers. TCRdb itself ran the immunoSEQ multiplex PCR reads through MiXCR, one entry per CDR3 protein. This table has about 200,000 distinct CDR3 sequences, approximately 95% appearing once. The sample taken for sequencing was CD4+ T cells from PBMCs. These TCRs come from a human donor in good health.

This chain connects TRBV6-2 or TRBV6-3 to TRBJ2-7; D is unresolved. The length of the CDR3 is 15 residues. Germline loops: CDR1 MNHEY, CDR2 SVGEGT. V shed 5 bases and J shed 0 bases, with 14 bases lying between them. CDR3 amino acids: CASSRPSSASYEQYF. CDR3 DNA: TGTGCCAGCAGTCGCCCTTCGTCGGCCTCCTACGAGCAGTACTTC.

V gene TRBV3-1 combines with J gene TRBJ1-1; TRBD1 is a possible D gene (6 bases). Germline V CDR1 and CDR2: LGHDT, YNNKEL (reference sequence). V lost 2 bases, J lost 5 bases, and 15 bases lay in between. This CDR3 region has 15 residues. Here the CDR3 reads CASSQRGQSGTEAFF. DNA for the CDR3: TGTGCCAGCAGCCAACGAGGACAGTCAGGGACTGAAGCTTTCTTT.

J is TRBJ2-1 and V is TRBV29-1; 7 bases match TRBD1. Germline CDR1 is SQVTM and CDR2 is ANQGSEA. The V gene end was trimmed by 5 bases and the J gene end by 6 bases; junction bases not matched to a gene: 7. CDR3 length: 13 residues. Written as DNA, the CDR3 is TGCAGCGTTCCAGACAGGGTGGGCAATGAGCAGTTCTTC. This sequence encodes CSVPDRVGNEQFF.

This sequence joins TRBV27 and TRBJ2-7, with 10 nucleotides matching TRBD1. J lost 2 bases, V lost 3 bases, and 1 base had no gene match. CDR3 length equals 14 residues. Germline V gene data show CDR1 as MNHEY and CDR2 as SMNVEV (reference sequence). CDR3 sequence reads: CASSLGTGAYEQYF. CDR3 DNA: TGTGCCAGCAGTTTGGGGACAGGGGCCTACGAGCAGTACTTC.

This chain uses TRBV29-1 with TRBJ2-3; 7 bases fit TRBD2. With V trimmed by 5 bases and J by 2 bases, 4 bases remained unmatched. The germline CDR1 and CDR2 sequences are SQVTM and ANQGSEA. This CDR3 has 13 residues. The CDR3 spells CSVIAGHTDTQYF. In nucleotides, the CDR3 is TGCAGCGTTATAGCGGGCCACACAGATACGCAGTATTTT.

This chain connects TRBV12-3 or TRBV12-4 to TRBJ1-6; D is unclear. CDR3 length: 12 residues. Trimming took off 2 bases at V and 7 bases at J, with 3 bases between the two ends. Here the CDR3 reads CASSLFNSPLHF. The CDR3 coding sequence is TGTGCCAGCAGTTTATTCAATTCACCCCTCCACTTT.

This clonotype has only a few counts. V usage is TRBV11-2 and J usage is TRBJ2-7, with a tentative D call TRBD1 (6 bases). The CDR3 is made up of 13 amino acids. V was cut by 4 bases and J by 6 bases, with 13 bases left in between. In germline, CDR1 is SGHAT, CDR2 FQNNGV. The CDR3 bases are TGTGCCAGCAGCTCAAACCAGGGGTCCGAGCAGTACTTC. It translates to CASSSNQGSEQYF.

This chain connects TRBV6-2 or TRBV6-3 to TRBJ2-1; 7 bases are shared with TRBD2. This CDR3 contains 15 residues. V gave up 3 bases and J gave up 0 bases; unmatched junction bases: 2. The germline CDR1 and CDR2 sequences are MNHEY and SVGEGT. The CDR3 DNA reads as TGTGCCAGCAGTTATGGGACTAACTCCTACAATGAGCAGTTCTTC. Translated: CASSYGTNSYNEQFF.

The chain couples TRBV10-2 to TRBJ1-5; TRBD1 matches 7 bases. With V trimmed by 6 bases and J by 3 bases, 5 bases remained unmatched. Germline-derived CDR1 and CDR2 are WSHSY and SAAADI. The CDR3 runs to 14 residues. The CDR3 coding sequence is TGCGCCAGCAGCATAACAGGGGTCAATCAGCCCCAGCATTTT. It yields the protein CASSITGVNQPQHF.

This chain connects TRBV3-1 to TRBJ1-2; D uncertain. Germline V gene lookup returns CDR1 LGHDT and CDR2 YNNKEL (reference sequence). V dropped 1 base and J dropped 6 bases, with 12 bases sitting between them. The CDR3 loop spans 14 amino acids. The CDR3 is CASSQAVTGDGYTF. The DNA of the CDR3 is TGTGCCAGCAGCCAAGCAGTGACCGGAGATGGCTACACCTTC.

This sequence joins TRBV27 and TRBJ2-5; TRBD1 matches 10 bases. V shed 7 bases and J 5 bases; nucleotides not matched to a gene: 7. This CDR3 has 14 amino acids. Germline CDR1 reads MNHEY; CDR2 reads SMNVEV (reference sequence). CDR3 residues: CASKRDRGFETQYF. The CDR3 nucleotides read TGTGCCAGCAAACGGGACAGGGGATTTGAGACCCAGTACTTC.

The V and J genes are TRBV18 and TRBJ2-1; 7 positions agree with TRBD1. Germline V gene lookup returns CDR1 KGHSH and CDR2 LQKENI. Trimming at V came to 4 bases and at J to 9 bases, leaving 12 bases not matched to a gene. The CDR3 loop spans 15 amino acids. CDR3 bases: TGTGCCAGCTCACAAACAGGGGAAGGATTGCTTGAGCAGTTCTTC. This translates into CASSQTGEGLLEQFF.

V and J are TRBV7-9 and TRBJ2-5; 12 positions match TRBD1. This CDR3 has 18 amino acids. J gave up 5 bases and V 5 bases, and 15 bases lay outside the gene matches. Per germline, CDR1 SEHNR and CDR2 FQNEAQ (reference sequence). CDR3 nucleotides: TGTGCCAGCAGCGAATTACTCCGGGACAGGGGGCTTGCGGAGACCCAGTACTTC. Its protein is CASSELLRDRGLAETQYF.

The chain joins TRBV29-1 to TRBJ1-2, with 11 nucleotides matching TRBD1. The CDR3 length is 16 residues. V gave up 7 bases and J gave up 4 bases; unmatched junction bases: 14. From germline, CDR1 is SQVTM and CDR2 ANQGSEA. The DNA for the CDR3 is TGCAGCGCGGTTGGGGGACAGGGGGACCCGATCTATGGCTACACCTTC. It is translated as CSAVGGQGDPIYGYTF.

The chain has TRBV12-3 or TRBV12-4 and TRBJ1-5; the D is unclear. Trimming removed 6 bases at V and 6 bases at J, with 9 bases between. CDR3 size: 12 residues. This CDR3 is CASSRGIQPQHF. In nucleotides, the CDR3 is TGTGCCAGCAGCCGCGGGATTCAGCCCCAGCATTTT.

The J gene is TRBJ2-1, the V gene TRBV14, with 11 bases that match TRBD1. Germline V gives CDR1 SGHDN, CDR2 FVKESK. Trimming at V came to 2 bases and at J to 4 bases, leaving 10 bases not matched to a gene. CDR3 size: 18 residues. CDR3 region: CASSQYRTGGRLYNEQFF. CDR3 in DNA: TGTGCCAGCAGCCAATACCGGACAGGGGGCCGTCTTTACAATGAGCAGTTCTTC.

This clonotype was observed once. The chain employs TRBV2 and TRBJ2-7; 9 nucleotides line up with TRBD2. The germline CDR1 and CDR2 sequences are SNHLY and FYNNEI. With V trimmed by 0 bases and J by 9 bases, 3 bases remained unmatched. The CDR3 is 13 residues long. CDR3: CASSEAWRGGQYF. The DNA of the CDR3 is TGTGCCAGCAGTGAAGCCTGGCGGGGGGGGCAGTACTTC.

This sequence joins TRBV24-1 and TRBJ2-1; 7 nucleotides agree with TRBD2. The CDR3 runs to 13 residues. The V gene's germline CDR1 is KGHDR and CDR2 SFDVKD. Trimming cost V 6 bases and J 6 bases; bases outside gene matches: 4. The CDR3 bases are TGTGCCACCAGTCCTGGGGGGGGCAATGAGCAGTTCTTC. Translation: CATSPGGGNEQFF.

The rearrangement links TRBV6-2 or TRBV6-3 to TRBJ2-2; D unclear. CDR3 length: 15 amino acids. Germline CDR1 MNHEY, CDR2 SVGEGT. The ends were cut back, 6 bases at V and 4 bases at J, with 15 bases in the middle. CDR3 sequence (DNA): TGTGCCAGCAGCTTGGACGCCCCGGGCACCGGGGAGCTGTTTTTT. Translating gives CASSLDAPGTGELFF.

V and J are TRBV6-2 or TRBV6-3 and TRBJ1-5; TRBD1 aligns across 9 bases. CDR1 is MNHEY and CDR2 is SVGEGT in the germline V gene. V dropped 2 bases and J dropped 0; count of bases not matched to a gene: 8. CDR3 length: 18 amino acids. The CDR3 region has the DNA TGTGCCAGCAGTTACGTTCCGGGACAGGGTAATAGCAATCAGCCCCAGCATTTT. It yields the protein CASSYVPGQGNSNQPQHF.

This chain joins TRBV20-1 and TRBJ2-7, with TRBD2 matching 13 bases. V was clipped by 3 bases and J by 4 bases; unmatched bases: 6. The CDR3 runs to 15 residues. From germline, CDR1 is DFQATT and CDR2 SNEGSKA (reference sequence). This chain's CDR3 is CSASWGTSGTYEQYV. The CDR3, as DNA: TGCAGTGCTAGTTGGGGGACTAGCGGGACTTACGAGCAGTACGTC.

The rearrangement uses TRBV20-1 and TRBJ2-5, with 10 bases identical to TRBD2. The germline V gene encodes CDR1 DFQATT and CDR2 SNEGSKA (reference sequence). This CDR3 comprises 14 residues. Trimming took 0 bases from V and 5 from J; bases not matched to a gene: 3. The CDR3 nucleotides read TGCAGTGCTAGAGATCCGACTAGCGGGGAGACCCAGTACTTC. Translated: CSARDPTSGETQYF.

This clonotype has just a few counts. The chain employs TRBV29-1 and TRBJ2-1; the match to TRBD2 covers 9 bases. Germline CDR1 is SQVTM and CDR2 is ANQGSEA. V shed 6 bases and J 9 bases; nucleotides not matched to a gene: 6. This CDR3 has 12 amino acids. The CDR3 DNA sequence: TGCAGCGTCCGGACTAGCGCAATTGAGCAGTTCTTC. Amino acid sequence: CSVRTSAIEQFF.

The CDR3 loop is CASSQFVRNEQFF. The CDR3 DNA follows: TGCGCCAGCAGCCAGTTCGTTCGAAATGAGCAGTTCTTC. This rearrangement joins TRBV4-1 to TRBJ2-1; no definite D call. CDR3 size: 13 residues. The V end was cut by 3 bases, the J end by 7 bases, with 10 bases between. Germline-derived CDR1 and CDR2 are MGHRA and YSYEKL.

J is TRBJ2-1 and V is TRBV20-1; 7 bases are shared with TRBD2. The CDR3 is made up of 14 amino acids. Per the germline V gene, CDR1 is DFQATT and CDR2 is SNEGSKA (reference sequence). In nucleotides, the CDR3 is TGCAGCCCAGAGGGGAGGGCCGGAGGTGGTGAGCAGTTCTTC. It encodes CSPEGRAGGGEQFF.

This chain links TRBV28 with TRBJ1-2; TRBD1 matches 9 bases. CDR1 is MDHEN, CDR2 SYDVKM, per germline. This CDR3 is 13 amino acids long. Trimming at V came to 8 bases and at J to 4 bases, leaving 5 bases not matched to a gene. The CDR3 region is CASWTGALYGYTF. The CDR3 region has the DNA TGTGCCAGCTGGACAGGGGCCCTCTATGGCTACACCTTC.

This sequence joins TRBV28 and TRBJ2-4; D ambiguous. This CDR3 has 13 residues. V was clipped by 5 bases and J by 0 bases, with 5 bases between them. Looked up from germline, CDR1 is MDHEN and CDR2 is SYDVKM. CDR3 residues: CASSGSAKNIQYF. CDR3 coding DNA: TGTGCCAGCAGTGGGTCAGCCAAAAACATTCAGTACTTC.

V is TRBV25-1 and J is TRBJ2-4; D not resolved. This CDR3 contains 13 residues. Germline CDR1 and CDR2: MGHDK and SYGVNS. V was pared by 6 bases and J by 1 base, with 7 bases between. The CDR3 region is CASSFAAKNIQYF. CDR3 DNA: TGTGCCAGCAGCTTTGCGGCCAAAAACATTCAGTACTTC.

V usage is TRBV6-6 and J usage is TRBJ2-3; D might be TRBD1 (6 bases). From germline, CDR1 is MNHNY and CDR2 SVGAGI (reference sequence). The CDR3 has 15 residues. Trimming removed 5 bases at V and 2 bases at J, with 14 bases between. The CDR3 sequence is CASSQAGAATDTQYF. The DNA for the CDR3 is TGTGCCAGCAGTCAGGCAGGGGCCGCCACAGATACGCAGTATTTT.

The chain employs TRBV20-1 and TRBJ2-7, with 8 nucleotides matching TRBD2. The CDR3 covers 15 residues. CDR1 is DFQATT, CDR2 SNEGSKA, per germline (reference sequence). V lost 4 bases, J lost 6 bases, and 14 bases stayed unmatched. CDR3 in amino acids: CSATPPLAGGREQYV. The CDR3 DNA follows: TGCAGTGCTACCCCTCCCCTGGCGGGAGGTCGCGAGCAGTACGTC.